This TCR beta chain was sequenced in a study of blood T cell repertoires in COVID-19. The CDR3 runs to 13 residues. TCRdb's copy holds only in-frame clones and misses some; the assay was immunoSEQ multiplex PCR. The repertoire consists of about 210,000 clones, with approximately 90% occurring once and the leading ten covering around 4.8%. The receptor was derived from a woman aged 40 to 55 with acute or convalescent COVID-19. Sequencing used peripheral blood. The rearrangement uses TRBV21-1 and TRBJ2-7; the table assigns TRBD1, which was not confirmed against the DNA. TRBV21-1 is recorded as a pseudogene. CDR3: CASNREYSYEQYV. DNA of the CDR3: TGTGCCAGCAACAGGGAATACTCCTACGAGCAGTACGTC.